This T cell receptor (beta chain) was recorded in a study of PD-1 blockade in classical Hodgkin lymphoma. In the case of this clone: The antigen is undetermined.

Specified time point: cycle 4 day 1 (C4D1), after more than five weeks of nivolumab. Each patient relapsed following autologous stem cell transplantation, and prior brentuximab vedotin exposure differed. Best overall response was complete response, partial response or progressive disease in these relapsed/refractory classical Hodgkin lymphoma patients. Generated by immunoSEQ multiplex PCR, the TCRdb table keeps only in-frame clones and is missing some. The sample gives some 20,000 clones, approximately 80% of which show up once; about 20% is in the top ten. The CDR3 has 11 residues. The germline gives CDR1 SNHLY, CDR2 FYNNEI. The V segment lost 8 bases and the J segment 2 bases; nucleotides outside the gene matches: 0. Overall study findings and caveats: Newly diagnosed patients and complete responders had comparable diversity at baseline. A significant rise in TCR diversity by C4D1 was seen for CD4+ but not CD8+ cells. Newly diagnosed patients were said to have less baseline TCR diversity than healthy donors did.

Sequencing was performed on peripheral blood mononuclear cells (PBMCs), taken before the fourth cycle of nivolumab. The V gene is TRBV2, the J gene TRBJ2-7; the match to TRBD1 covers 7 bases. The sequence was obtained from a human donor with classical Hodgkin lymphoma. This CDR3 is CASDRAYEQYV. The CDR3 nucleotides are TGTGCCAGCGACAGGGCCTACGAGCAGTACGTC.